The entry below gives a single T cell receptor beta chain sequence along with its context. Its antigen remains unknown. The data are from a study of T cell responses to AZD1222 COVID-19 vaccine. The germline V gene has CDR1 SGHRS and CDR2 YFSETQ. This CDR3 comprises 14 residues. V lost 5 bases, J lost 3 bases, and 14 bases lay in between. This table comes from immunoSEQ multiplex PCR, and its TCRdb copy is limited to in-frame clones, with some not included. The data show approximately 130,000 clones, with approximately 88% seen just once and over 5% held by the top ten. Whole-study findings and limits: Dominant CD4 TCR responses targeted spike regions 160-218 and 743-854. Baseline serostatus was positive in only a handful of AZD1222 recipients. When two AZD1222 doses had been given, Spike-specific TCR breadth and depth rose.

The rearrangement joins TRBV5-1 to TRBJ1-1; a possible D gene is TRBD1 (6 bases). This receptor was taken from an adult who received the AZD1222 COVID-19 vaccine. This specimen was peripheral blood, taken 28 days after the second AZD1222 dose. In DNA form, the CDR3 reads TGCGCCAGCAGGTCCTTCGCAGGGGACACTGAAGCTTTCTTT. This encodes CASRSFAGDTEAFF.